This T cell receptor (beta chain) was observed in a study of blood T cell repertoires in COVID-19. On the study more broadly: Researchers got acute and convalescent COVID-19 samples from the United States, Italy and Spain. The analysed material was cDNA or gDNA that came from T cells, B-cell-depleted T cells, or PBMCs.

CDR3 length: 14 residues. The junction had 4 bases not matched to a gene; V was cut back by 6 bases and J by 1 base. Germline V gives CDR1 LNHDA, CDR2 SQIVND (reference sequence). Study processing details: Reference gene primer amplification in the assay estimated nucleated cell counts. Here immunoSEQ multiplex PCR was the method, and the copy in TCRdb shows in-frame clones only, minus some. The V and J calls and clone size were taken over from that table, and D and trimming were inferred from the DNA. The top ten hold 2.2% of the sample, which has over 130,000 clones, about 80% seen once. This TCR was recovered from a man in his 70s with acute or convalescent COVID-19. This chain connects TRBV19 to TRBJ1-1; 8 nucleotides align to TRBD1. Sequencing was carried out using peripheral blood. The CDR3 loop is CASSQGAPNTEAFF. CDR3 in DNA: TGTGCCAGTAGCCAGGGGGCCCCGAACACTGAAGCTTTCTTT.